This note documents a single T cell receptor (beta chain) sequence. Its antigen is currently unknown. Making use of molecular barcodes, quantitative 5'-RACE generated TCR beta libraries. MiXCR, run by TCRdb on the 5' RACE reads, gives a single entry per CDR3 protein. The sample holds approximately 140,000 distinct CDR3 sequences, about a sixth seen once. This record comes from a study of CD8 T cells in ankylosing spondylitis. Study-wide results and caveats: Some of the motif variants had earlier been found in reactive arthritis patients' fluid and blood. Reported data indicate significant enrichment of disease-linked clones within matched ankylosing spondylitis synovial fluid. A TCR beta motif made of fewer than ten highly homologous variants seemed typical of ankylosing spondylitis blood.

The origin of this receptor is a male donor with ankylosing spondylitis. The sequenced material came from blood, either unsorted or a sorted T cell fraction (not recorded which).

As DNA, the CDR3 is TGTGCCAGCAGCTTAGCTAGCGGTTTAAACAATGAGCAGTTCTTC. Amino acids: CASSLASGLNNEQFF. V and J are TRBV7-9 and TRBJ2-1, with TRBD2 as a possible D gene (6 bases). Deletions cut 0 bases from V and 5 bases from J, with 11 bases between. CDR1 is SEHNR and CDR2 is FQNEAQ in the germline V gene (reference sequence). CDR3 length equals 15 residues.